This TCR beta chain is drawn from a study of T cells in localized non-small cell lung cancer. With regard to this clone: Antigen: not known.

This CDR3 contains 14 residues. Trimming pared 3 bases from V and 5 bases from J, leaving 14 bases between. Germline V gene lookup returns CDR1 SGHRS and CDR2 YFSETQ. The repertoire was sequenced with immunoSEQ multiplex PCR; TCRdb's copy has only in-frame clones and lacks some. Counted here are tens of thousands of clones, about nine tenths occurring once; the ten biggest clones make up around 15%. The study, taken as a whole, reports: Among the top 100 tumor clones, a median roughly 57 appeared in adjacent lung. Heterogeneity cannot be ruled out, as sequencing used one tumor region only. Clonality of T cells reached its maximum in uninvolved adjacent lung, surpassing tumor. Longer overall survival was linked to higher blood T cell density.

The rearrangement joins TRBV5-1 to TRBJ2-5; D might be TRBD2 (5 bases). The clonotype was recovered from a man aged 40 to 75 with stage I squamous cell lung carcinoma. Sequencing used peripheral blood, obtained before any cancer treatment. This chain's CDR3 is CASSSGPTGETQYF. For the CDR3, the DNA is TGCGCCAGCAGCTCGGGTCCCACGGGGGAGACCCAGTACTTC.